The clone carrying this T cell receptor (beta chain) was detected a few times. The data originate from a study of CD8 T cells in Susac syndrome. Reverse transcription used roughly 0.5 to 1 ug RNA and random hexamers. From the immunoSEQ multiplex PCR reads, TCRdb called clonotypes with MiXCR, one entry per CDR3 protein. Among about 250,000 distinct CDR3 sequences listed, approximately 92% were seen once. This CDR3 comprises 12 residues. Trimming took 3 bases from V and 5 from J, leaving 6 bases between them. From germline, CDR1 is KGHDR and CDR2 SFDVKD. In blood CD8+ and CD4+ T cells, TCR beta underwent sequencing.

This chain links TRBV24-1 with TRBJ2-5; no firm D call. The sequencing input was CD4+ T cells from PBMCs. The receptor's source is a human donor with multiple sclerosis. The CDR3: CATSDGRETQYF. As DNA, the CDR3 is TGTGCCACCAGTGATGGAAGGGAGACCCAGTACTTC.